A selection of T cell receptor beta chains follows, all from one sample in a study of blood T cells in healthy people across ages. TCRdb used MiXCR to reprocess the 5' RACE reads, holding one entry per CDR3 protein. Among more than 1 million distinct CDR3 sequences listed, roughly 45% were seen once. The sample comprised blood. Receptors originate from a woman in her sixties in good health. Each CDR3 is given with its conserved first and last residue. The D gene is left open where the match is weak. Clone size, where shown, is once, few, many, or a class for clones that have expanded.

TRBD2	TRBV27	TRBJ2-3	.	TGTGCCAGCGGTCTAGGCGGGAGGGCGCATACGCAGTATTTT	CASGLGGRAHTQYF
.	TRBV18	TRBJ1-4	.	TGTGCCAGCTCACCGCGCTCTAATGAAAAACTGTTTTTT	CASSPRSNEKLFF
TRBD2	TRBV6-5	TRBJ2-7	.	TGTGCCAGCAGGAGACTAGCGGATTACTACGAGCAGTACTTC	CASRRLADYYEQYF
TRBD2	TRBV7-9	TRBJ2-1	.	TGTGCCAGCAGCCCCCGACTAGCGGGACCCTACAATGAGCAGTTCTTC	CASSPRLAGPYNEQFF
TRBD1	TRBV16	TRBJ2-7	.	TGTGCCAGCAGCCAATCGACAGGGTCTTCCTACGAGCAGTACTTC	CASSQSTGSSYEQYF
.	TRBV24-1	TRBJ2-3	.	TGTGCCACCAGTGAGGGGCCTGTTGCAGGTGCAGATACGCAGTATTTT	CATSEGPVAGADTQYF
.	TRBV27	TRBJ2-3	few	TGTGCCAGCAGTCCCCTACAGGGATCGACAGATACGCAGTATTTT	CASSPLQGSTDTQYF
TRBD1	TRBV29-1	TRBJ2-2	.	TGCAGCGCCGGGACAGGGGATAACACCGGGGAGCTGTTTTTT	CSAGTGDNTGELFF
TRBD1	TRBV15	TRBJ2-7	.	TGTGCCACCAGCAGCCCCGGGACAGGGAGGAACGAGCAGTACTTC	CATSSPGTGRNEQYF
.	TRBV6-5	TRBJ1-1	.	TGTGCCAGCAGTTACTCCCGGGGGCTGTACACTGAAGCTTTCTTT	CASSYSRGLYTEAFF
TRBD1	TRBV2	TRBJ1-4	.	TGTGCCAGCAACAGGGGAATGAGTGAAAAACTGTTTTTT	CASNRGMSEKLFF
.	TRBV28	TRBJ1-1	.	TGTGCCAGCAGTTCCATGGGGCCGGCCACTGAAGCTTTCTTT	CASSSMGPATEAFF
.	TRBV28	TRBJ2-1	few	TGTGCCAGCAGTTTATTAAACATTCAGAATGAGCAGTTCTTC	CASSLLNIQNEQFF
.	TRBV5-1	TRBJ2-5	.	TGCGCCAGCAGCGGCAAGGTTGTTCAAGAGACCCAGTACTTC	CASSGKVVQETQYF
.	TRBV28	TRBJ2-5	few	TGTGCCAGCACCCCGGGGGAGACCCAGTACTTC	CASTPGETQYF
.	TRBV12-3/TRBV12-4	TRBJ2-3	few	TGTGCCAGCAGTTTGACCCCGGGATTAGGCACAGATACGCAGTATTTT	CASSLTPGLGTDTQYF
TRBD1	TRBV28	TRBJ2-7	.	TGTGCCAGCAGTTTGGGGACAGGGACTGAGGGCGAGCAGTACTTC	CASSLGTGTEGEQYF
.	TRBV10-3	TRBJ2-5	few	TGTGCCATCAGTGTGAGACAACAAGAGACCCAGTACTTC	CAISVRQQETQYF
TRBD1	TRBV6-6	TRBJ2-5	.	TGTGCCAGCAGATTACAGGGGCGGGAGACCCAGTACTTC	CASRLQGRETQYF
TRBD2	TRBV20-1	TRBJ2-1	.	TGCAGTGCTAGAAAGGGGACTAGCGGGAGTTACAATGAGCAGTTCTTC	CSARKGTSGSYNEQFF
.	TRBV9	TRBJ2-1	few	TGTGCCAGCAGCGCTCCGGGCCTTCCGCAGTTCTTC	CASSAPGLPQFF
.	TRBV20-1	TRBJ2-7	.	TGCAGTGCTATAAAGGACGGCCCCCCCTACGAGCAGTACTTC	CSAIKDGPPYEQYF
.	TRBV7-8	TRBJ2-1	.	TGTGCCAGCAGCTTAAGTGAGAACGCCTACAATGAGCAGTTCTTC	CASSLSENAYNEQFF
TRBD2	TRBV7-3	TRBJ2-7	.	TGTGCCAGCAGCTTACGCAAGATTAGCGGGGGCCAATACAATGAGCAGTACTTC	CASSLRKISGGQYNEQYF
.	TRBV4-1	TRBJ2-1	.	TGCGCCAGCAGCCAGTTTTCCAGGGCGCTTGGGTCCTACAATGAGCAGTTCTTC	CASSQFSRALGSYNEQFF
TRBD2	TRBV7-9	TRBJ2-1	few	TGTGCCAGCAGCCGGGGGGGGACTAGCTTCTATGAGCAGTTCTTC	CASSRGGTSFYEQFF
.	TRBV6-5	TRBJ1-5	.	TGTGCCAGCAGTACCGGAGGGCCAGGAAATCAGCCCCAGCATTTT	CASSTGGPGNQPQHF
.	TRBV5-1	TRBJ2-4	.	TGTGCCAGCAGTTTAGGAGGGGTTCAAAACATTCAGTACTTC	CASSLGGVQNIQYF
.	TRBV7-2	TRBJ2-1	.	TGTGCCAGCAGCGTTTCCCCTTCCTACAATGAGCAGTTCTTC	CASSVSPSYNEQFF
.	TRBV20-1	TRBJ2-7	.	TGCAGTGCTAGAGATCTTACGGATCCAAATATCGAGCAGTACTTC	CSARDLTDPNIEQYF
TRBD2	TRBV18	TRBJ2-7	many	TGTGCCAGCTCACCCGGGAGGACCTACGAGCAGTACTTC	CASSPGRTYEQYF
.	TRBV20-1	TRBJ2-6	.	TGCTCCGTTTCAAGCTCTGGGGCCAACGTCCTGACTTTC	CSVSSSGANVLTF
.	TRBV20-1	TRBJ1-1	.	TGCAGTGCTAGACATGGACAGACCAACACTGAAGCTTTCTTT	CSARHGQTNTEAFF
TRBD2	TRBV5-1	TRBJ2-7	few	TGCGCCAGCAGCTTGGCCGGGGCTAGCGGGAGTGGGTTGTTGGCCTACGAGCAGTACTTC	CASSLAGASGSGLLAYEQYF
TRBD1	TRBV4-1	TRBJ1-6	.	TGCGCCAGCAGCTCGCCGGGACAGCCGAATTCACCCCTCCACTTT	CASSSPGQPNSPLHF
.	TRBV12-3/TRBV12-4	TRBJ2-1	.	TGTGCCAGCAGTTCTGGATCGGGAAAGGCGAATGAGCAGTTCTTC	CASSSGSGKANEQFF
TRBD2	TRBV20-1	TRBJ2-1	.	TGCAGTGCCCGAGCGGGAGGGCTACCATTATCCTACAATGAGCAGTTCTTC	CSARAGGLPLSYNEQFF
.	TRBV20-1	TRBJ2-2	.	TGCAGTGCTAGGTGGGGGACTAACACCGGGGAGCTGTTTTTT	CSARWGTNTGELFF
.	TRBV6-6	TRBJ1-3	.	TGTGCCAGCAGCGCAGGGTCTGGAAACACCATATATTTT	CASSAGSGNTIYF
.	TRBV27	TRBJ1-1	.	TGTGCCAGCATGAGGGGCGGAGCAGGGAGGACTGAAGCTTTCTTT	CASMRGGAGRTEAFF
.	TRBV20-1	TRBJ2-1	.	TGCAGTGCTAGAGCCCTAGGTGGGAGGTTCGATGAGCAGTTCTTC	CSARALGGRFDEQFF
.	TRBV7-3	TRBJ2-1	.	TGTGCCAGCAGCCCACAGGTTTTCGATGAGCAGTTCTTC	CASSPQVFDEQFF